This entry lists 19 T cell receptor beta chains sequenced from one sample in a study of blood T cell repertoires in COVID-19. Data came from immunoSEQ multiplex PCR; TCRdb stores just in-frame clones and leaves some out. Among 95,000 to 150,000 clones listed, around three quarters were seen once. The sample consisted of peripheral blood. The receptors derive from a man in his sixties with active or convalescent COVID-19.

The V gene is TRBV4-2, the J gene TRBJ2-7; no clear D gene. V was cut by 3 bases and J by 2 bases, with 14 bases left in between. Germline CDR1 and CDR2: LGHNA and YNFKEQ. The CDR3 length is 15 residues. The CDR3 DNA is TGTGCCAGCAGCCAGGGTCAGGCCATAACCTACGAGCAGTACTTC. It codes for CASSQGQAITYEQYF.

V gene TRBV9 combines with J gene TRBJ2-3; D unclear. Germline V lookup: CDR1 SGDLS, CDR2 YYNGEE. The V end was cut by 0 bases, the J end by 2 bases, with 7 bases between. This CDR3 spans 14 amino acids. CDR3 sequence: CASSVVASTDTQYF. In nucleotides, the CDR3 is TGTGCCAGCAGCGTAGTAGCATCCACAGATACGCAGTATTTT.

This clone was seen a few times. This chain joins TRBV6-2 or TRBV6-3 and TRBJ2-1; possibly TRBD1 for D (6 bases). Germline V CDR1 and CDR2: MNHEY, SVGEGT. The CDR3 is 16 residues long. Trimming cost V 4 bases and J 1 base, with 14 bases left between them. The chain's CDR3 is CASSSQGLRSYNEQFF. The CDR3 DNA reads TGTGCCAGCAGTTCCCAGGGGCTTAGGTCCTACAATGAGCAGTTCTTC.

The genes are TRBV27 and TRBJ2-1; 8 bases are shared with TRBD2. Trimming removed 6 bases from V and 0 bases from J; junction bases left unmatched: 4. The V gene's germline CDR1 is MNHEY and CDR2 SMNVEV (reference sequence). This CDR3 is 15 amino acids long. The CDR3 protein is CASRTGLGSYNEQFF. The CDR3 nucleotides are TGTGCCAGCAGAACGGGACTAGGCTCCTACAATGAGCAGTTCTTC.

The chain links TRBV7-3 to TRBJ2-1; D possibly corresponds to TRBD2 (6 bases). Deletions cut 0 bases from V and 8 bases from J, with 11 bases between. The germline V gene has CDR1 SGHTA and CDR2 FQGTGA. The length of the CDR3 is 14 residues. CDR3 region: CASSLTWEDDEQFF. The CDR3, as DNA: TGTGCCAGCAGCTTAACGTGGGAGGACGATGAGCAGTTCTTC.

The rearrangement links TRBV19 to TRBJ1-1; D is uncertain. V was clipped by 2 bases and J by 1 base, with 14 bases between them. CDR1 LNHDA and CDR2 SQIVND come from the germline V gene (reference sequence). The CDR3 has 16 amino acids. In DNA form, the CDR3 reads TGTGCCAGTAGTATAATCTCTGTCACACAGAACACTGAAGCTTTCTTT. Translating it yields CASSIISVTQNTEAFF.

This clone was seen only a few times. The J gene is TRBJ2-1, the V gene TRBV14, with 12 bases identical to TRBD2. J gave up 7 bases and V 5 bases, and 6 bases lay outside the gene matches. CDR3 length: 15 residues. Germline V lookup: CDR1 SGHDN, CDR2 FVKESK. Here the CDR3 reads CASSTLAGGLNEQFF. CDR3 DNA sequence: TGTGCCAGCAGCACACTAGCGGGAGGTTTGAATGAGCAGTTCTTC. Based on the CDR3 plus reference TRBV14 and TRBJ2-1, the full variable domain is EAGVTQFPSHSVIEKGQTVTLRCDPISGHDNLYWYRRVMGKEIKFLLHFVKESKQDESGMPNNRFLAERTGGTYSTLKVQPAELEDSGVYFCASSTLAGGLNEQFFGPGTRLTVL.

The chain couples TRBV7-3 to TRBJ2-1; TRBD2 matches at 10 bases. V was clipped by 1 base and J by 9 bases; unmatched bases: 6. The CDR3 sequence is 15 residues long. In germline, CDR1 is SGHTA, CDR2 FQGTGA. The CDR3 DNA sequence: TGTGCCAGCAGCTTAAGAGCGGGAGGGCCTAGTGAGCAGTTCTTC. Protein product: CASSLRAGGPSEQFF.

This clone was detected once. The DNA for the CDR3 is TGTGCCAGCAGTACGGGACTCTCCACCGGGGAGCTGTTTTTT. The encoded protein is CASSTGLSTGELFF. The chain combines TRBV27 with TRBJ2-2; D is perhaps TRBD2 (6 bases). V shed 5 bases and J shed 4 bases, with 11 bases lying between them. The CDR3 is 14 amino acids. Germline loops: CDR1 MNHEY, CDR2 SMNVEV (reference sequence).

This clone has just a few counts. V is TRBV6-5 and J is TRBJ1-4; D is undetermined. Trimming shortened V by 7 bases and J by 2 bases, and 11 bases separated the two germline ends. Per the germline V gene, CDR1 is MNHEY and CDR2 is SVGAGI. The CDR3 has 14 amino acids. The CDR3 DNA follows: TGTGCCAGCATGGCGCCCGGGACTAATGAAAAACTGTTTTTT. It encodes CASMAPGTNEKLFF.

This clone was counted only a few times. The CDR3 region is CASSTPRTGEETQYF. The CDR3 DNA reads TGTGCCAGCAGCACTCCTCGGACAGGGGAAGAGACCCAGTACTTC. This rearrangement joins TRBV5-4 to TRBJ2-5, with 9 bases identical to TRBD1. Germline V gene data show CDR1 as SGHNT and CDR2 as YYREEE (reference sequence). This CDR3 spans 15 amino acids. With 4 bases clipped from V and 3 bases from J, the junction kept 7 bases outside the gene matches.

The chain recombines TRBV18 with TRBJ2-6; D is unclear. Trimming stripped 5 bases from V and 0 bases from J, with 8 bases between. The CDR3 is 15 amino acids. CDR1 and CDR2 (germline): KGHSH, LQKENI. The CDR3 nucleotides are TGTGCCAGCTCATACCAGTTCTCTGGGGCCAACGTCCTGACTTTC. Amino acids: CASSYQFSGANVLTF. Supplemented by reference TRBV18 and TRBJ2-6, the full variable domain reads NAGVMQNPRHLVRRRGQEARLRCSPMKGHSHVYWYRQLPEEGLKFMVYLQKENIIDESGMPKERFSAEFPKEGPSILRIQQVVRGDSAAYFCASSYQFSGANVLTFGAGSRLTVL.

This sequence joins TRBV18 and TRBJ1-4, with 8 positions matching TRBD1. V trimming: 8 bases; J trimming: 5 bases; junction bases outside the gene matches: 10. This CDR3 region has 15 residues. Germline values: CDR1 KGHSH, CDR2 LQKENI. The CDR3: CASHRAQGENEKLFF. DNA for the CDR3: TGTGCCAGCCACCGGGCACAGGGGGAAAATGAAAAACTGTTTTTT.

The chain is built from TRBV23-1 and TRBJ2-7, with TRBD2 as a possible D gene (5 bases). TRBV23-1 is designated an ORF whose function remains uncertain. V dropped 0 bases and J dropped 3 bases, with 18 bases sitting between them. CDR3 length: 17 residues. The CDR3 sequence is CASSQSGSSEYYYEQYF. CDR3 sequence (DNA): TGCGCCAGCAGTCAATCTGGGAGTTCAGAATACTACTACGAGCAGTACTTC.

This chain connects TRBV7-2 to TRBJ1-1, with 7 positions matching TRBD1. CDR1 and CDR2 from the germline V gene are SGHTA and FQGNSA. The CDR3 runs 15 residues. The trim removed 2 bases at V and 0 bases at J, leaving 3 bases unmatched. The CDR3 loop is CASSLWGQMNTEAFF. The CDR3 DNA reads TGTGCCAGCAGCTTATGGGGACAGATGAACACTGAAGCTTTCTTT.

This clone was counted between two and nine times. The chain couples TRBV3-1 (or the pseudogene TRBV3-2) to TRBJ1-4; the D gene is possibly TRBD1 (5 bases). Germline values: CDR1 LGHDT, CDR2 YNNKEL (reference sequence). CDR3 length equals 13 residues. V lost 8 bases, J lost 3 bases, and 10 bases lay in between. The CDR3 loop reads CASEDRANEKLFF. The DNA for the CDR3 is TGTGCCAGCGAAGACAGAGCTAATGAAAAACTGTTTTTT.

The V call is TRBV19, the J call TRBJ2-7, with 9 nucleotides matching TRBD1. V shed 4 bases and J 5 bases; nucleotides not matched to a gene: 3. The germline gives CDR1 LNHDA, CDR2 SQIVND (reference sequence). The CDR3 length is 13 residues. The CDR3 nucleotides are TGTGCCAGTAGTACGGACAGGGGCAACGAGCAGTACTTC. Translating gives CASSTDRGNEQYF.

The J gene is TRBJ2-1, the V gene TRBV21-1; the listed D gene, TRBD2, was not tested against the DNA. TRBV21-1 is labeled a pseudogene. The CDR3 extends over 16 amino acids. For the CDR3, the DNA is TGTGCCAGCAGCAAAGCGCGCCTAGCGGTTAGGGATGAGCAGTTCTTC. Its translation is CASSKARLAVRDEQFF.

This rearrangement joins TRBV12-3 or TRBV12-4 to TRBJ1-2, with a tentative D call TRBD1 (6 bases). The CDR3 length is 12 residues. V gave up 7 bases and J gave up 1 base, with 7 bases separating them. CDR3 sequence: CASTRGNYGYTF. The CDR3 nucleotides read TGTGCCAGCACCAGGGGTAACTATGGCTACACCTTC.